Below, 16 T cell receptor beta chains from the same sample are listed, as sequenced in a study of blood T cell repertoires in COVID-19. Assay: immunoSEQ multiplex PCR; the TCRdb copy retains only in-frame clones and omits some. Among tens of thousands of clones listed, 81% were seen once. The sequenced sample was peripheral blood. These receptors were obtained from an older man with acute or convalescent COVID-19.

The chain joins TRBV9 to TRBJ2-2; no definite D call. The CDR3 runs 14 residues. V was trimmed by 1 base and J by 4 bases, leaving 8 bases between them. Germline values: CDR1 SGDLS, CDR2 YYNGEE. The CDR3 nucleotides are TGTGCCAGCAGCGTATTTACAACCACCGGGGAGCTGTTTTTT. It encodes CASSVFTTTGELFF.

V gene TRBV19 combines with J gene TRBJ2-5; TRBD1 agrees at 12 bases. Per germline, CDR1 LNHDA and CDR2 SQIVND (reference sequence). The CDR3 spans 14 residues. V shed 9 bases, J shed 2 bases, and the junction held 4 bases outside the gene matches. CDR3 sequence: CASRDRGRQETQYF. DNA of the CDR3: TGTGCCAGCCGGGACAGGGGGCGGCAAGAGACCCAGTACTTC.

The rearrangement links TRBV27 to TRBJ1-1, with 9 positions matching TRBD1. CDR3 length equals 14 residues. Per germline, CDR1 MNHEY and CDR2 SMNVEV (reference sequence). V lost 6 bases and J lost 5; bases outside the gene matches: 7. Here the CDR3 reads CASRLDRGGTEAFF. In nucleotides, the CDR3 is TGTGCCAGCAGACTCGACAGGGGGGGGACTGAAGCTTTCTTT.

V gene TRBV12-5 combines with J gene TRBJ2-1; D is possibly TRBD2 (5 bases). V lost 6 bases to trimming and J lost 4 bases, with 22 bases between them. Germline loops: CDR1 LGHNT, CDR2 FRNRAP. The CDR3 has 17 amino acids. This chain's CDR3 is CASGLSLGARQYNEQFF. DNA for the CDR3: TGTGCTAGTGGCCTATCGTTGGGAGCCCGTCAGTACAATGAGCAGTTCTTC.

The rearrangement links TRBV5-1 to TRBJ2-1; 7 bases are a match to TRBD2. V was pared by 0 bases and J by 6 bases, with 9 bases of the junction left unmatched. Germline V gene sequence: CDR1 SGHRS, CDR2 YFSETQ. This CDR3 has 16 amino acids. The CDR3 DNA is TGCGCCAGCAGCTTGGGGGCACTAGCGTCCACCAATGAGCAGTTCTTC. Translated, it gives CASSLGALASTNEQFF.

The V gene is TRBV28, the J gene TRBJ1-1; 10 bases match TRBD1. The CDR3 consists of 14 residues. Germline CDR1 reads MDHEN; CDR2 reads SYDVKM. Germline trimming cut 3 bases from V and 7 bases from J; bases unmatched to any gene: 5. CDR3 bases: TGTGCCAGCAGTTTGACAGGGGGCGGGATTGAAGCTTTCTTT. Protein: CASSLTGGGIEAFF.

J is TRBJ2-5 and V is TRBV9; D possibly corresponds to TRBD1 (5 bases). The germline CDR1 and CDR2 sequences are SGDLS and YYNGEE. The CDR3 has 15 amino acids. V was clipped by 4 bases and J by 4 bases, with 17 bases between them. The CDR3: CASSTRPSQGETQYF. Here the CDR3 DNA reads TGTGCCAGCAGCACCCGACCGAGCCAGGGAGAGACCCAGTACTTC.

V gene TRBV19 combines with J gene TRBJ1-6; D remains unclear. Germline V gene lookup returns CDR1 LNHDA and CDR2 SQIVND (reference sequence). Between the trimmed V and J ends, which lost 6 bases and 11 bases, there was a span of 23 bases. The CDR3 loop spans 16 amino acids. As DNA, the CDR3 is TGTGCCAGTAGGAGAACCGGCCAGGTATCTGATCCACCCCTCCACTTT. It encodes CASRRTGQVSDPPLHF. Full variable domain (missing parts from reference TRBV19 and TRBJ1-6): DGGITQSPKYLFRKEGQNVTLSCEQNLNHDAMYWYRQDPGQGLRLIYYSQIVNDFQKGDIAEGYSVSREKKESFPLTVTSAQKNPTAFYLCASRRTGQVSDPPLHFGNGTRLTVT.

The rearrangement uses TRBV4-3 and TRBJ2-7; D is possibly TRBD2 (5 bases). Deletions cut 3 bases from V and 0 bases from J, with 12 bases between. Germline CDR1 is LGHNA and CDR2 is YSLEER. CDR3 size: 15 residues. CDR3 DNA sequence: TGCGCCAGCAGCCACGACTATACTGTCTCCTACGAGCAGTACTTC. It codes for CASSHDYTVSYEQYF.

This clone showed up just a few times. The gene calls are TRBV3-1 (or the pseudogene TRBV3-2) and TRBJ1-1, with D maybe TRBD1 (6 bases). There are 15 residues in the CDR3. The V end was cut by 0 bases, the J end by 1 base, with 9 bases between. Germline V gives CDR1 LGHDT, CDR2 YNNKEL (reference sequence). The CDR3 protein is CASSQEGHENTEAFF. Written as DNA, the CDR3 is TGTGCCAGCAGCCAAGAGGGACATGAGAACACTGAAGCTTTCTTT.

The rearrangement joins TRBV6-2 or TRBV6-3 to TRBJ1-1; D ambiguous. The CDR3 covers 12 residues. From germline, CDR1 is MNHEY and CDR2 SVGEGT. The V end lost 2 bases, the J end lost 5 bases, and 6 bases lay between the germline ends. In nucleotides, the CDR3 is TGTGCCAGCAGTTACGAGTGGACTGAAGCTTTCTTT. Its translation: CASSYEWTEAFF.

The chain combines TRBV28 with TRBJ1-2; D remains ambiguous. Trimming took off 10 bases at V and 4 bases at J, with 7 bases between the two ends. The CDR3 runs to 10 residues. Germline lookup yields CDR1 MDHEN and CDR2 SYDVKM. The CDR3 DNA is TGTGCCACCAACTTCTATGGCTACACCTTC. Its translation: CATNFYGYTF.

Only one count was recorded for this clone. J is TRBJ1-1 and V is TRBV18, with 8 bases lining up with TRBD1. Unmatched junction bases numbered 6, after V lost 5 bases and J lost 7 bases. The CDR3 length is 13 residues. Germline values: CDR1 KGHSH, CDR2 LQKENI. CDR3 sequence (DNA): TGTGCCAGCTCAGGACAGGGCGTTGATGAAGCTTTCTTT. It yields the protein CASSGQGVDEAFF.

In DNA form, the CDR3 reads TGTGCCAGCAGCTTACAGGGGGCAACTAATGAAAAACTGTTTTTT. This translates into CASSLQGATNEKLFF. The rearrangement joins TRBV7-2 to TRBJ1-4; 7 bases agree with TRBD1. Germline CDR1 reads SGHTA; CDR2 reads FQGNSA. The length of the CDR3 is 15 residues. V shed 2 bases, J shed 0 bases, and the junction held 0 bases outside the gene matches. Drawing the rest from reference TRBV7-2 and TRBJ1-4, the complete variable domain is GAGVSQSPSNKVTEKGKDVELRCDPISGHTALYWYRQSLGQGLEFLIYFQGNSAPDKSGLPSDRFSAERTGGSVSTLTIQRTQQEDSAVYLCASSLQGATNEKLFFGSGTQLSVL.

This clone was observed a single time. V usage is TRBV29-1 and J usage is TRBJ1-1, with D uncertain. Trimming removed 4 bases from V and 0 bases from J, with 6 bases in between. This CDR3 is built from 12 residues. The V gene's germline CDR1 is SQVTM and CDR2 ANQGSEA. The CDR3, as DNA: TGCAGCGTTGTGCACATGAACACTGAAGCTTTCTTT. Its protein is CSVVHMNTEAFF.

This chain joins TRBV28 and TRBJ1-2, with 8 bases lining up with TRBD1. This CDR3 is built from 16 residues. CDR1 is MDHEN, CDR2 SYDVKM, per germline. V dropped 3 bases and J dropped 6; count of bases not matched to a gene: 12. The CDR3 nucleotides read TGTGCCAGCAGTTTGTTGGCAGGGGGCGAGAGGGATGGCTACACCTTC. Translating gives CASSLLAGGERDGYTF.